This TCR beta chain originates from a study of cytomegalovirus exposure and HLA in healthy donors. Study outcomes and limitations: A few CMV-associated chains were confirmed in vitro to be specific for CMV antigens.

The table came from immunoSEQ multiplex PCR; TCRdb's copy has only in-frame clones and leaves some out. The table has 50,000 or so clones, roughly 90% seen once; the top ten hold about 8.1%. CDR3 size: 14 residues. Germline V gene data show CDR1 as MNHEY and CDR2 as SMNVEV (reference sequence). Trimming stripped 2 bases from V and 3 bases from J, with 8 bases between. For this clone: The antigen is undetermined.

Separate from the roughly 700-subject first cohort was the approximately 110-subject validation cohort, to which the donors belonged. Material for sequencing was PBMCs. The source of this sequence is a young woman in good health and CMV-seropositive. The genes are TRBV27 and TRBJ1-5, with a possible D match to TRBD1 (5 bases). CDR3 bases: TGTGCCAGCAGTTTAAAGGGGTTCAATCAGCCCCAGCATTTT. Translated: CASSLKGFNQPQHF.